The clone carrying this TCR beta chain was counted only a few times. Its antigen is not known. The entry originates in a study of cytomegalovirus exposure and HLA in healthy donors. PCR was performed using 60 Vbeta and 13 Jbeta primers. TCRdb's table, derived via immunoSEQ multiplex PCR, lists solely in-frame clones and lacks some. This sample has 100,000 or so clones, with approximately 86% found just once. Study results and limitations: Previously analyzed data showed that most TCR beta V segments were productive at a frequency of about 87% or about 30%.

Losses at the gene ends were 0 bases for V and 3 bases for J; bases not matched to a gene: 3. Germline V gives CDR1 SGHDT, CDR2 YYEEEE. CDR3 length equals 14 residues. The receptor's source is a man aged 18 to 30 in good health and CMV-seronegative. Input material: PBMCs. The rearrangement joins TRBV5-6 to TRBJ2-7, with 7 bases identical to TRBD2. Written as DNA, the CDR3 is TGTGCCAGCAGCTTGGAGACTAGCAGCTACGAGCAGTACTTC. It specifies CASSLETSSYEQYF.